A single sample gave rise to the 25 T cell receptor beta chains below, sequenced in a study of beta chain features in type 1 diabetes. The investigators reverse transcribed all of the isolated RNA, so they sequenced expressed TCRB transcripts. Data came from immunoSEQ multiplex PCR; TCRdb stores just in-frame clones and leaves some out. This sample has around 340,000 clones, with around a fifth found just once. Sequenced input: naive CD4+ T cells from blood. Receptor source: a woman aged 18 to 35 in good health.

This clone was picked up a small number of times. The genes are TRBV9 and TRBJ2-3, with 8 positions matching TRBD2. Germline V CDR1 and CDR2: SGDLS, YYNGEE. The CDR3 covers 17 residues. The V and J ends lost 0 bases and 4 bases, in that order; junction bases with no gene match: 10. The CDR3 protein is CASSVAGGPRLADTQYF. The CDR3 DNA sequence: TGTGCCAGCAGCGTAGCGGGAGGGCCGAGGTTAGCAGATACGCAGTATTTT.

The table lists this clone with a few counts. The chain has TRBV6-5 and TRBJ1-1; TRBD1 aligns across 7 bases. Trimming at V came to 1 base and at J to 4 bases, leaving 9 bases not matched to a gene. CDR3 length: 16 amino acids. CDR1 MNHEY and CDR2 SVGAGI come from the germline V gene. In DNA form, the CDR3 reads TGTGCCAGCAGTTACTTCCCGACAGGGTCCGGCACTGAAGCTTTCTTT. Amino acids: CASSYFPTGSGTEAFF.

The genes are TRBV6-5 and TRBJ1-2, with D possibly matching TRBD1 (5 bases). The CDR3 is 15 residues long. The V gene's germline CDR1 is MNHEY and CDR2 SVGAGI. V lost 0 bases and J 5 bases, leaving 13 bases between the germline ends. The CDR3 DNA reads as TGTGCCAGCAGTTACTCGACACAGGTGGGGTATGGCTACACCTTC. Translation: CASSYSTQVGYGYTF.

The CDR3 loop reads CASSVGGVVGIYEQYF. In DNA, the CDR3 is TGTGCCAGCAGCGTAGGGGGGGTTGTAGGGATCTACGAGCAGTACTTC. This chain connects TRBV9 to TRBJ2-7, with D possibly TRBD2 on 6 matching bases. The V gene lost 0 bases and the J gene lost 3 bases, with 16 bases spanning the gap. Germline values: CDR1 SGDLS, CDR2 YYNGEE. CDR3 size: 16 residues.

The rearrangement joins TRBV6-5 to TRBJ1-2, with TRBD1 matching over 10 bases. V trimming: 5 bases; J trimming: 6 bases; junction bases outside the gene matches: 0. The V gene's germline CDR1 is MNHEY and CDR2 SVGAGI. The CDR3 consists of 12 residues. CDR3: CASSGTGDGYTF. In nucleotides, the CDR3 is TGTGCCAGCAGTGGGACAGGGGATGGCTACACCTTC.

This clone has only a few counts. The chain carries TRBV27 and TRBJ2-2; TRBD1 is a possible D gene (6 bases). This CDR3 comprises 16 residues. Trimming left V 2 bases short and J 2 bases short, with 12 bases between. The V gene's germline CDR1 is MNHEY and CDR2 SMNVEV (reference sequence). The CDR3 DNA reads TGTGCCAGCAGTTTAAGGGCAGGGGTCAACACCGGGGAGCTGTTTTTT. Translation gives CASSLRAGVNTGELFF.

The chain combines TRBV7-2 with TRBJ1-1; TRBD1 might be the D (6 bases). The CDR3 has 14 residues. Germline values: CDR1 SGHTA, CDR2 FQGNSA. V was clipped by 5 bases and J by 5 bases, with 15 bases between them. CDR3 region: CASSPNRVRTEAFF. The CDR3 coding sequence is TGTGCCAGCAGCCCAAACAGGGTAAGGACTGAAGCTTTCTTT. Full variable domain (rest looked up from reference TRBV7-2 and TRBJ1-1): GAGVSQSPSNKVTEKGKDVELRCDPISGHTALYWYRQSLGQGLEFLIYFQGNSAPDKSGLPSDRFSAERTGGSVSTLTIQRTQQEDSAVYLCASSPNRVRTEAFFGQGTRLTVV.

This chain joins TRBV29-1 and TRBJ1-1; D gene unclear. Germline V gene data show CDR1 as SQVTM and CDR2 as ANQGSEA. Trimming removed 3 bases from V and 0 bases from J, with 8 bases in between. The CDR3 has 13 amino acids. CDR3 nucleotide sequence: TGCAGCGTTGAGCAGTACATGAACACTGAAGCTTTCTTT. Translation: CSVEQYMNTEAFF.

V and J are TRBV5-1 and TRBJ1-6, with 9 bases that match TRBD1. Germline-derived CDR1 and CDR2 are SGHRS and YFSETQ. The CDR3 spans 15 residues. The trim removed 6 bases at V and 10 bases at J, leaving 11 bases unmatched. CDR3 in DNA: TGCGCCAGCAAATCGGGGGGACAGGGTCCGTCACCCCTCCACTTT. Amino acids: CASKSGGQGPSPLHF.

This clone was observed a handful of times. The chain uses TRBV4-2 and TRBJ1-2; the D is unclear. This CDR3 has 12 residues. The germline gives CDR1 LGHNA, CDR2 YNFKEQ. With 1 base removed from V and 6 bases from J, the gap between germline ends came to 6 bases. CDR3 sequence: CASSQARDGYTF. Written as DNA, the CDR3 is TGTGCCAGCAGCCAAGCCCGAGATGGCTACACCTTC.

This clone was detected a few times. The J gene is TRBJ2-5, the V gene TRBV10-2, with a possible D match to TRBD1 (5 bases). The V gene lost 6 bases and the J gene lost 5 bases, with 10 bases spanning the gap. Looked up from germline, CDR1 is WSHSY and CDR2 is SAAADI. The CDR3 covers 12 residues. The CDR3 DNA is TGCGCCAGCAGCCCAGGGCCGGAGACCCAGTACTTC. Encoded protein: CASSPGPETQYF.

The V gene is TRBV6-4, the J gene TRBJ2-7, with 8 bases aligning to TRBD1. The germline CDR1 and CDR2 sequences are MRHNA and SNTAGT. The CDR3 contains 14 residues. V lost 6 bases, J lost 4 bases, and 8 bases stayed unmatched. For the CDR3, the DNA is TGTGCCAGCAGCCTCGGACAGGGAGGTTACGAGCAGTACTTC. Encoded protein: CASSLGQGGYEQYF.

This clone has just a few counts. The chain couples TRBV6-6 to TRBJ1-1; 9 nucleotides agree with TRBD1. V lost 5 bases and J lost 4; bases outside the gene matches: 11. The germline V gene encodes CDR1 MNHNY and CDR2 SVGAGI (reference sequence). This CDR3 has 16 residues. The CDR3 sequence is CASSRIQGAVGTEAFF. The CDR3 region has the DNA TGTGCCAGCAGTCGGATACAGGGGGCGGTTGGCACTGAAGCTTTCTTT.

The rearrangement joins TRBV6-1 to TRBJ2-1; 11 nucleotides line up with TRBD2. V lost 2 bases to trimming and J lost 6 bases; unmatched junction nucleotides: 3. CDR3 length: 15 amino acids. The germline CDR1 and CDR2 sequences are MNHNS and SASEGT. The CDR3 nucleotides are TGTGCCAGCAGTGAAAACCTAGCGGGGGGCAATGAGCAGTTCTTC. As protein: CASSENLAGGNEQFF.

V and J are TRBV2 and TRBJ2-7; 12 bases fit TRBD2. This CDR3 comprises 15 residues. Germline V gives CDR1 SNHLY, CDR2 FYNNEI. Germline trimming cut 2 bases from V and 6 bases from J; bases unmatched to any gene: 5. The CDR3 protein is CASSERLAGASEQYF. CDR3 DNA: TGTGCCAGCAGTGAACGACTAGCGGGGGCCTCCGAGCAGTACTTC.

V and J are TRBV20-1 and TRBJ2-7; D possibly corresponds to TRBD1 (5 bases). CDR1 DFQATT and CDR2 SNEGSKA come from the germline V gene (reference sequence). The CDR3 extends over 11 amino acids. V lost 0 bases and J 6 bases, leaving 6 bases between the germline ends. The CDR3 DNA follows: TGCAGTGCTAGAGATAGGGGCGAGCAGTACTTC. Amino acids: CSARDRGEQYF.

The gene calls are TRBV7-2 and TRBJ2-1; 14 bases map to TRBD2. CDR1 is SGHTA and CDR2 is FQGNSA in the germline V gene. This CDR3 is built from 15 residues. With 0 bases clipped from V and 10 bases from J, the junction kept 2 bases outside the gene matches. The CDR3 sequence is CASSLAGLAGVEQFF. In DNA, the CDR3 is TGTGCCAGCAGCTTAGCGGGACTAGCGGGAGTGGAGCAGTTCTTC.

Only a few counts were recorded for this clone. The rearrangement joins TRBV9 to TRBJ2-3, with 9 bases matching TRBD2. Per germline, CDR1 SGDLS and CDR2 YYNGEE. V shed 4 bases and J 3 bases; nucleotides not matched to a gene: 6. This CDR3 region has 15 residues. CDR3 DNA: TGTGCCAGCAGCTACTTAGCGGGAGAAACAGATACGCAGTATTTT. It translates to CASSYLAGETDTQYF.

This chain connects TRBV15 to TRBJ2-7, with 9 bases identical to TRBD2. Germline assignment: CDR1 LNHNV and CDR2 YYDKDF (reference sequence). V was clipped by 1 base and J by 4 bases; unmatched bases: 2. This CDR3 contains 14 residues. In DNA form, the CDR3 reads TGTGCCACCAGCAGAGGTCTAGCGGGGTACGAGCAGTACTTC. Translation gives CATSRGLAGYEQYF.

There are a few counts of this clone. This chain connects TRBV7-2 to TRBJ2-3, with D perhaps matching TRBD1 (6 bases). Germline CDR1 and CDR2: SGHTA and FQGNSA. The V end lost 1 base, the J end lost 8 bases, and 16 bases lay between the germline ends. This CDR3 is built from 15 residues. CDR3 coding DNA: TGTGCCAGCAGCTTAGAGTCACAGGGAACGAGTACGCAGTATTTT. Protein: CASSLESQGTSTQYF.

The chain joins TRBV5-5 to TRBJ2-1, with 10 bases fitting TRBD1. Germline V gene sequence: CDR1 SGHKS, CDR2 YYEKEE (reference sequence). There are 16 residues in the CDR3. V lost 1 base, J lost 4 bases, and 5 bases stayed unmatched. The CDR3 DNA is TGTGCCAGCAGCTTGTCGGGACAGGGGTTATACAATGAGCAGTTCTTC. Amino acids: CASSLSGQGLYNEQFF.

The V and J genes are TRBV29-1 and TRBJ1-2, with TRBD1 matching over 9 bases. CDR1 and CDR2 from the germline V gene are SQVTM and ANQGSEA. There are 12 residues in the CDR3. CDR3 amino acids: CGVRDRAYGYTF. The CDR3 nucleotides are TGCGGAGTCCGGGACAGGGCCTATGGCTACACCTTC.

The chain joins TRBV7-9 to TRBJ2-5; tentatively, D is TRBD2 (6 bases). The V end was cut by 5 bases, the J end by 5 bases, with 12 bases between. Germline V gene lookup returns CDR1 SEHNR and CDR2 FQNEAQ (reference sequence). The length of the CDR3 is 13 residues. The CDR3 loop reads CASSRGNLETQYF. For the CDR3, the DNA is TGTGCCAGCAGCCGGGGGAATCTTGAGACCCAGTACTTC.

A few counts support this clone. The rearrangement links TRBV9 to TRBJ1-6; D remains ambiguous. Germline V gene data show CDR1 as SGDLS and CDR2 as YYNGEE. The CDR3 runs 14 residues. Trimming took off 0 bases at V and 10 bases at J, with 11 bases between the two ends. The CDR3 DNA reads as TGTGCCAGCAGCGTAGATGCAGGCCAGTCACCCCTCCACTTT. The encoded protein is CASSVDAGQSPLHF.

This clone was seen more than once but under ten times. The V gene is TRBV7-9, the J gene TRBJ2-5; 9 nucleotides line up with TRBD2. The CDR3 is made up of 15 amino acids. Germline CDR1 SEHNR, CDR2 FQNEAQ (reference sequence). V shed 2 bases and J 4 bases; nucleotides not matched to a gene: 5. The CDR3, as DNA: TGTGCCAGCAGCTTAAGCGGGGGGAAACCAGAGACCCAGTACTTC. It codes for CASSLSGGKPETQYF.